This entry concerns a single TCR beta chain. Its antigen is currently unknown. The data were taken from a study of cytomegalovirus exposure and HLA in healthy donors. Study outcomes and limitations: Analysis performed later showed TCR beta chains linked to HLA being more clonally expanded than equally common others. With high specificity and sensitivity, the classifier reportedly diagnosed cytomegalovirus status. The authors later linked a missense DCLRE1C variant to TCR beta V- and J-gene trimming.

The PCR used 60 Vbeta and 13 Jbeta primers. Method: immunoSEQ multiplex PCR; TCRdb's copy keeps in-frame clones and lacks some. Of tens of thousands of clones listed, roughly four fifths are singletons. This CDR3 is built from 15 residues. CDR1 MNHEY and CDR2 SMNVEV come from the germline V gene (reference sequence). V was pared by 2 bases and J by 0 bases, with 10 bases between. The receptor's source is a man aged 30 to 45 in good health and CMV-seronegative. Sequencing was carried out using PBMCs. The chain uses TRBV27 and TRBJ1-1; a possible D gene is TRBD1 (6 bases). The CDR3 sequence is CASSLRGGLNTEAFF. The CDR3 nucleotides are TGTGCCAGCAGTTTACGCGGGGGCTTGAACACTGAAGCTTTCTTT.